This T cell receptor (beta chain) was captured in a study of OX40 agonist ivuxolimab in advanced cancers. As for the study more broadly: Ivuxolimab was an agonistic, fully human IgG2 monoclonal antibody directed against OX40 (CD134), a costimulatory receptor. Intravenous ivuxolimab was administered to patients every 2 weeks at six dose levels: 0.01, 0.1, 0.3, 1.5, 3 and 10 mg/kg. Among the approximately 50 dose-escalation patients, some 19 had hepatocellular carcinoma, some 15 melanoma, 9 renal cell carcinoma and 9 head and neck cancer. The paper covers the monotherapy dose-escalation part of the phase I ivuxolimab trial, which included N of about 51 patients. Partial responses were achieved by three dose-escalation patients, of whom one had hepatocellular carcinoma and two had cutaneous melanoma. The purpose of peripheral TCRbeta sequencing was to test whether ivuxolimab changed TCR sequence diversity and led to clonal T-cell expansion. In the dose-escalation cohort, 82.7% of patients were male, and the mean age was around 60 years, with a range of about 20 to 79. Patients were allowed to have had prior anti-PD-1, anti-PD-L1 or anti-CTLA-4 therapy, and 30% to 40% of the dose-escalation patients had previously received checkpoint inhibitors. Overall study results and their limits: Low levels of normalized T-cell clonal expansion were also seen in some patients who did not respond. In the 0.1-3.0 mg/kg groups, partial responders had among the lowest normalized peripheral clonal expansion, particularly in CD8+ T cells. After ivuxolimab, expanded clones were on average more numerous among CD8+ T cells than among CD4+ T cells. At doses from 0.1 to 3.0 mg/kg, clonal expansion was seen in both CD4+ and CD8+ blood T cells between baseline and week 6. The antigen specificity of the peripheral T cells that underwent clonal expansion was not determined.

As regards this clone: It has no known antigen specificity. The input lacks base qualities; no much larger clone sits a single base away.

To sequence the TCRbeta CDR3 region, genomic DNA was isolated from the sorted cells. The immunoSEQ Assay was used for sequencing of TCRbeta CDR3 regions. Imported from immuneACCESS, the table was reduced by TCRdb to in-frame sequences with V and J called. These copies leave out some clones; in studies compared against another copy, an unresolved V gene accounts for under half, and the cause of the remainder is not known. For this sample the table gives about 31,000 clones, of which around nine tenths were detected only once. The ten most abundant clones make up roughly 29% of the sample. The trial excluded patients who had a history of autoimmune disease or who were on systemic immunosuppression. Peripheral blood for TCR sequencing was collected from all dose cohorts at baseline, on cycle 4 day 1, and on cycle 7 day 1. The samples were taken from a phase I, first-in-human, multicenter, open-label dose-escalation trial of ivuxolimab. Adults with locally advanced or metastatic head and neck squamous cell, hepatocellular, melanoma or renal cell carcinoma were enrolled in the trial. Before TCR sequencing, CD4+ and CD8+ T cells were separately sorted from peripheral blood.

Sequenced here: CD4+ or CD8+ T cells sorted from blood, sampled in a trial of the OX40 agonist ivuxolimab. This clonotype was obtained from an adult with an advanced solid tumor such as melanoma, head and neck, liver or kidney cancer.

The DNA is TGTGCCAGCTCCGTGAACGAAGGGACTGAAGCTTTCTTT. It encodes CASSVNEGTEAFF. The chain employs TRBV9 and TRBJ1-1, with no D gene named confidently. Reading from cysteine to phenylalanine, the CDR3 counts 13 amino acids. Only the CDR3 portion is preserved as DNA: 39 bases, with reading frame beginning at the first base. Taken from the germline V gene, the CDR1 and CDR2 loops are SGDLS and YYNGEE. Relative to germline, V is 7 bases shorter and J is 5 bases shorter, with 15 bases between their ends. Joined to the reference TRBV9 and TRBJ1-1 proteins, this CDR3 gives the full variable domain: DSGVTQTPKHLITATGQRVTLRCSPRSGDLSVYWYQQSLDQGLQFLIQYYNGEERAKGNILERFSAQQFPDLHSELNLSSLELGDSALYFCASSVNEGTEAFFGQGTRLTVV.